This entry lists 13 T cell receptor beta chains sequenced from one sample in a study of T-cell memory formation after mild COVID-19. MiXCR, run by TCRdb on the 5' RACE reads, gives a single entry per CDR3 protein. The sample carries 350,000 to 450,000 distinct CDR3 sequences, around an eighth recorded once. The sample comprised PBMCs or a T cell subset sorted from them (not recorded which). These receptors originate from a man aged 18 to 35 who had mild COVID-19 (a few samples of this study predate the infection). Cell type and time point are not known.

This clonotype has a handful of counts. The rearrangement uses TRBV18 and TRBJ1-4, with TRBD1 identical over 7 bases. Germline CDR1 and CDR2: KGHSH and LQKENI. Germline trimming cut 5 bases from V and 8 bases from J; bases unmatched to any gene: 11. This CDR3 contains 15 residues. The CDR3 bases are TGTGCCAGCTCAGCCGGGACAGTCCTCGGGGAAAAACTGTTTTTT. It translates to CASSAGTVLGEKLFF.

As to this clonotype: With a much larger clone just one base away, this may be a read error. The chain uses TRBV20-1 and TRBJ1-1; 9 bases map to TRBD1. Germline values: CDR1 DFQATT, CDR2 SNEGSKA (reference sequence). V lost 3 bases, J lost 3 bases, and 5 bases stayed unmatched. This CDR3 has 14 residues. The CDR3 loop is CSARGDRVDTEAFF. In DNA, the CDR3 is TGCAGTGCTAGGGGGGACAGGGTGGACACTGAAGCTTTCTTT.

This clonotype was detected a few times. This CDR3 reads CASSQTGEKLFF. Here the CDR3 DNA reads TGCGCCAGCAGCCAAACTGGTGAAAAACTGTTTTTT. This chain joins TRBV4-1 and TRBJ1-4; D is ambiguous. Trimming cost V 2 bases and J 7 bases, with 5 bases left between them. Germline loops: CDR1 MGHRA, CDR2 YSYEKL. The CDR3 totals 12 residues.

Many counts were recorded for this clonotype. V usage is TRBV4-1 and J usage is TRBJ1-3; no clear D. The CDR3 runs 16 residues. Trimming stripped 0 bases from V and 4 bases from J, with 13 bases between. The germline V gene has CDR1 MGHRA and CDR2 YSYEKL. CDR3 nucleotides: TGCGCCAGCAGCCAAGAGGTCCGTCTGGGAGGAAACACCATATATTTT. This sequence encodes CASSQEVRLGGNTIYF.

There are a few counts of this clonotype. The chain couples TRBV5-6 to TRBJ1-2; TRBD1 might be the D (5 bases). The CDR3 is made up of 14 amino acids. Germline V CDR1 and CDR2: SGHDT, YYEEEE. V was shortened by 0 bases and J by 7 bases, with 13 bases between the two germline ends. CDR3 DNA sequence: TGTGCCAGCAGCTTGGAGTCAATCCAGGGTGGCTACACCTTC. It encodes CASSLESIQGGYTF.

There are many counts of this clonotype. CDR3 protein: CASSETSGGGYTQYF. The CDR3 coding sequence is TGTGCCAGCAGCGAAACTAGCGGGGGCGGGTATACGCAGTATTTT. The genes are TRBV7-6 and TRBJ2-3, with 11 bases that match TRBD2. The trim removed 5 bases at V and 7 bases at J, leaving 8 bases unmatched. CDR1 and CDR2 (germline): SGHVS, FNYEAQ. The CDR3 covers 15 residues.

Many counts were recorded for this clonotype. The chain links TRBV6-1 to TRBJ1-6; D uncertain. The V end lost 4 bases, the J end lost 7 bases, and 5 bases lay between the germline ends. The CDR3 length is 12 residues. Per germline, CDR1 MNHNS and CDR2 SASEGT. Here the CDR3 DNA reads TGTGCCAGCAGTGTCGGAAATTCACCCCTCCACTTT. As protein: CASSVGNSPLHF.

This clonotype has only a few counts. The chain links TRBV4-1 to TRBJ1-1, with D unclear. The CDR3 length is 14 residues. V was trimmed by 2 bases and J by 0 bases, leaving 7 bases between them. Looked up from germline, CDR1 is MGHRA and CDR2 is YSYEKL. The chain's CDR3 is CASSQPVMNTEAFF. Here the CDR3 DNA reads TGCGCCAGCAGCCAACCCGTAATGAACACTGAAGCTTTCTTT.

This clonotype has a count of ten or more. The V call is TRBV6-5, the J call TRBJ2-5; D is perhaps TRBD1 (5 bases). Germline CDR1 reads MNHEY; CDR2 reads SVGAGI. This CDR3 comprises 15 residues. The ends were cut back, 0 bases at V and 4 bases at J, with 12 bases in the middle. In nucleotides, the CDR3 is TGTGCCAGCAGTTACTCCGCAGGGTGGGCAGAGACCCAGTACTTC. It is translated as CASSYSAGWAETQYF.

This clonotype was detected only a few times. The chain is built from TRBV4-2 and TRBJ2-1; D perhaps matches TRBD2 (6 bases). This CDR3 has 15 residues. Per germline, CDR1 LGHNA and CDR2 YNFKEQ. Trimming pared 3 bases from V and 8 bases from J, leaving 17 bases between. CDR3 in amino acids: CASSQASTRSHEQFF. In nucleotides, the CDR3 is TGTGCCAGCAGCCAGGCCTCGACTAGATCCCATGAGCAGTTCTTC.

This clonotype has just a few counts. This chain links TRBV12-3 or TRBV12-4 with TRBJ2-1; weak D call: TRBD2 (5 bases). The CDR3 spans 12 residues. Trimming took off 5 bases at V and 9 bases at J, with 11 bases between the two ends. DNA of the CDR3: TGTGCCAGCAGTCGCTTAGGGAGTGAGCAGTTCTTC. Protein: CASSRLGSEQFF.

There are a few counts of this clonotype. The genes are TRBV4-1 and TRBJ2-5, with 8 bases identical to TRBD1. The ends lost 1 base at V and 5 bases at J; junction bases unmatched: 9. CDR1 and CDR2 from the germline V gene are MGHRA and YSYEKL. The CDR3 contains 16 residues. Written as DNA, the CDR3 is TGCGCCAGCAGCCAAGTGCCCCGACAGGGGTACGAGACCCAGTACTTC. Its translation: CASSQVPRQGYETQYF.

The rearrangement joins TRBV27 to TRBJ2-2; D is possibly TRBD2 (6 bases). V lost 7 bases to trimming and J lost 8 bases, with 20 bases between them. Germline CDR1 and CDR2: MNHEY and SMNVEV (reference sequence). This CDR3 spans 15 amino acids. The CDR3 coding sequence is TGTGCCAGCACCCAGAGGGACTTCCCTGGGGGGGAGCTGTTTTTT. Translating it yields CASTQRDFPGGELFF.